The 22 T cell receptor beta chains below were found in one sample sequenced in a study of identifying expanded T cells in peripheral blood. Produced via immunoSEQ multiplex PCR; TCRdb's table is partial and in-frame only. Among tens of thousands of clones, roughly four fifths were seen once, and the ten largest hold around a sixth. Source material: blood. The source of these receptors is a person aged 18 to 75 in good health.

The V call is TRBV29-1, the J call TRBJ2-1, with 7 nucleotides matching TRBD1. This CDR3 is 14 amino acids long. Trimming removed 3 bases from V and 4 bases from J; junction bases left unmatched: 6. CDR1 and CDR2 (germline): SQVTM, ANQGSEA. The CDR3: CSVDPGQLYNEQFF. CDR3 in DNA: TGCAGCGTTGATCCGGGACAGCTTTACAATGAGCAGTTCTTC.

The rearrangement uses TRBV25-1 and TRBJ2-7; 8 nucleotides match TRBD2. The CDR3 contains 14 residues. Germline CDR1 reads MGHDK; CDR2 reads SYGVNS. V shed 3 bases, J shed 6 bases, and the junction held 7 bases outside the gene matches. DNA for the CDR3: TGTGCCAGCAGTGACCTAACGGCGGGGGGCGAGCAGTACTTC. This translates into CASSDLTAGGEQYF.

This clone was counted a few times. This chain joins TRBV5-4 and TRBJ2-7, with TRBD1 matching 10 bases. CDR3 size: 15 residues. The germline V gene encodes CDR1 SGHNT and CDR2 YYREEE (reference sequence). J lost 1 base, V lost 7 bases, and 8 bases had no gene match. CDR3 region: CASAWDRGLSYEQYF. Here the CDR3 DNA reads TGTGCCAGCGCCTGGGACAGGGGCCTTTCCTACGAGCAGTACTTC.

This clone came up once. V is TRBV29-1 and J is TRBJ2-2, with D perhaps matching TRBD2 (5 bases). The V gene lost 1 base and the J gene lost 5 bases, with 11 bases spanning the gap. The germline CDR1 and CDR2 sequences are SQVTM and ANQGSEA. The CDR3 is made up of 14 amino acids. The CDR3 here is CSVEGQPGTGELFF. Here the CDR3 DNA reads TGCAGCGTTGAAGGGCAACCGGGGACCGGGGAGCTGTTTTTT.

The J gene is TRBJ2-3, the V gene TRBV29-1; D call uncertain. Germline V gene data show CDR1 as SQVTM and CDR2 as ANQGSEA. The V end was cut by 5 bases, the J end by 0 bases, with 12 bases between. CDR3 length: 14 amino acids. The CDR3 region is CSVSGTTSTDTQYF. CDR3 DNA sequence: TGCAGCGTTTCCGGCACTACTAGCACAGATACGCAGTATTTT.

The chain joins TRBV28 to TRBJ2-1; no clear D. This CDR3 comprises 16 residues. Germline CDR1 MDHEN, CDR2 SYDVKM. Deletions cut 6 bases from V and 2 bases from J, with 17 bases between. The CDR3 nucleotides read TGTGCCAGCAGCTACGCGATCGGGCCCCCCTACAATGAGCAGTTCTTC. This gives the protein CASSYAIGPPYNEQFF.

The V call is TRBV10-2, the J call TRBJ1-5; D not certain. The CDR3 contains 13 residues. V was shortened by 3 bases and J by 3 bases, with 6 bases between the two germline ends. Germline CDR1 WSHSY, CDR2 SAAADI. The CDR3 here is CASSEVINQPQHF. The CDR3 bases are TGCGCCAGCAGTGAAGTGATCAATCAGCCCCAGCATTTT.

There are a few counts of this clone. The chain is built from TRBV28 and TRBJ1-2; no firm D call. Between the trimmed V and J ends, which lost 5 bases and 4 bases, there was a span of 14 bases. CDR1 is MDHEN and CDR2 is SYDVKM in the germline V gene. CDR3 size: 14 residues. This CDR3 reads CASSLYAAVYGYTF. In DNA form, the CDR3 reads TGTGCCAGCAGTCTCTACGCGGCCGTCTATGGCTACACCTTC.

CDR3 coding DNA: TGTGCCAGTAGTATACAGGGTATAGGCTACGAGCAGTACTTC. Residues: CASSIQGIGYEQYF. The rearrangement links TRBV19 to TRBJ2-7; D might be TRBD1 (5 bases). The V gene lost 2 bases and the J gene lost 3 bases, with 11 bases spanning the gap. This CDR3 is 14 amino acids long. Germline V gives CDR1 LNHDA, CDR2 SQIVND (reference sequence).

The chain joins TRBV18 to TRBJ2-3; D assignment may be TRBD1 or TRBD2 (5 bases each). V dropped 2 bases and J dropped 2 bases, with 11 bases sitting between them. Germline-derived CDR1 and CDR2 are KGHSH and LQKENI. The length of the CDR3 is 15 residues. The CDR3 protein is CASSPVGPSTDTQYF. In DNA form, the CDR3 reads TGTGCCAGCTCACCAGTGGGACCATCCACAGATACGCAGTATTTT.

The chain links TRBV10-3 to TRBJ2-7, with 7 positions matching TRBD2. The CDR3 contains 15 residues. Looked up from germline, CDR1 is ENHRY and CDR2 is SYGVKD. The V and J ends lost 6 bases and 0 bases, in that order; junction bases with no gene match: 8. The CDR3 sequence is CAISRAGSLSYEQYF. Written as DNA, the CDR3 is TGTGCCATCAGCCGAGCGGGGTCCCTCTCCTACGAGCAGTACTTC.

V gene TRBV19 combines with J gene TRBJ1-1; a weak D match, TRBD1 (6 bases). Germline V gives CDR1 LNHDA, CDR2 SQIVND (reference sequence). This CDR3 contains 13 residues. V lost 5 bases to trimming and J lost 0 bases, with 7 bases between them. The DNA for the CDR3 is TGTGCCAGTAGTTGGGGGCTGAACACTGAAGCTTTCTTT. It is translated as CASSWGLNTEAFF. Variable domain in full (rest from reference TRBV19 and TRBJ1-1): DGGITQSPKYLFRKEGQNVTLSCEQNLNHDAMYWYRQDPGQGLRLIYYSQIVNDFQKGDIAEGYSVSREKKESFPLTVTSAQKNPTAFYLCASSWGLNTEAFFGQGTRLTVV.

This clone came up a few times. The chain uses TRBV10-3 and TRBJ1-2; no clear D. The CDR3 length is 13 residues. V shed 6 bases and J shed 3 bases, with 11 bases lying between them. Germline V gene sequence: CDR1 ENHRY, CDR2 SYGVKD. The CDR3 sequence: CAISVVEYYGYTF. The CDR3, as DNA: TGTGCCATCAGCGTAGTGGAATACTATGGCTACACCTTC.

V usage is TRBV9 and J usage is TRBJ2-1, with 8 bases lining up with TRBD2. The CDR3 consists of 16 residues. Germline lookup yields CDR1 SGDLS and CDR2 YYNGEE. Losses at the gene ends were 3 bases for V and 6 bases for J; bases not matched to a gene: 11. The CDR3: CASSAPPGLVLNEQFF. DNA for the CDR3: TGTGCCAGCAGCGCCCCACCGGGACTAGTGCTCAATGAGCAGTTCTTC. The whole variable domain, remainder taken from reference TRBV9 and TRBJ2-1, is DSGVTQTPKHLITATGQRVTLRCSPRSGDLSVYWYQQSLDQGLQFLIQYYNGEERAKGNILERFSAQQFPDLHSELNLSSLELGDSALYFCASSAPPGLVLNEQFFGPGTRLTVL.

V is TRBV18 and J is TRBJ2-1; D remains ambiguous. V was pared by 1 base and J by 5 bases, with 6 bases between. Germline V gives CDR1 KGHSH, CDR2 LQKENI. The CDR3 extends over 13 amino acids. The CDR3 loop is CASSPLRNNEQFF. DNA of the CDR3: TGTGCCAGCTCACCACTTAGAAACAATGAGCAGTTCTTC.

V usage is TRBV28 and J usage is TRBJ1-5; no clear D. This CDR3 is built from 16 residues. CDR1 MDHEN and CDR2 SYDVKM come from the germline V gene. V was cut by 2 bases and J by 5 bases, with 16 bases left in between. The CDR3 loop is CASSLRFRSGDQPQHF. The CDR3 bases are TGTGCCAGCAGTTTAAGGTTTCGGTCCGGAGATCAGCCCCAGCATTTT.

The chain links TRBV5-1 to TRBJ1-2; the match to TRBD1 covers 7 bases. The junction had 7 bases not matched to a gene; V was cut back by 4 bases and J by 4 bases. The CDR3 extends over 14 amino acids. The germline V gene encodes CDR1 SGHRS and CDR2 YFSETQ. CDR3 in amino acids: CASSPGGTVYGYTF. Written as DNA, the CDR3 is TGCGCCAGCAGCCCGGGAGGGACAGTCTATGGCTACACCTTC.

The rearrangement links TRBV5-6 to TRBJ1-2; TRBD1 might be the D (5 bases). The CDR3 sequence is 16 residues long. V gave up 1 base and J gave up 1 base, with 14 bases separating them. Germline-derived CDR1 and CDR2 are SGHDT and YYEEEE. The CDR3 sequence is CASSLLTGLNNYGYTF. DNA for the CDR3: TGTGCCAGCAGCTTGCTAACAGGTCTTAATAACTATGGCTACACCTTC.

V and J are TRBV7-6 and TRBJ1-3, with 9 bases matching TRBD1. The CDR3 loop spans 15 amino acids. Germline CDR1 reads SGHVS; CDR2 reads FNYEAQ. Losses at the gene ends were 4 bases for V and 8 bases for J; bases not matched to a gene: 9. The CDR3 sequence is CASSSGTGSKDTIYF. CDR3 sequence (DNA): TGTGCCAGCAGCTCAGGGACAGGGTCTAAGGACACCATATATTTT. Full variable domain (outside the CDR3, taken from reference TRBV7-6 and TRBJ1-3): GAGVSQSPRYKVTKRGQDVALRCDPISGHVSLYWYRQALGQGPEFLTYFNYEAQQDKSGLPNDRFSAERPEGSISTLTIQRTEQRDSAMYRCASSSGTGSKDTIYFGEGSWLTVV.

J is TRBJ1-2 and V is TRBV5-5; D uncertain. The CDR3 consists of 16 residues. Germline values: CDR1 SGHKS, CDR2 YYEKEE (reference sequence). Trimming took 4 bases from V and 4 from J, leaving 20 bases between them. In nucleotides, the CDR3 is TGTGCCAGCAGCCTTCTAGGGAGTTCAGGCTTCTATGGCTACACCTTC. Amino acids: CASSLLGSSGFYGYTF.

This clone was counted a few times. The chain combines TRBV4-3 with TRBJ2-1; 9 positions agree with TRBD2. The CDR3 has 16 residues. Germline CDR1 is LGHNA and CDR2 is YSLEER. V was clipped by 0 bases and J by 7 bases; unmatched bases: 7. The chain's CDR3 is CASSQEPGLAGNEQFF. CDR3 nucleotide sequence: TGCGCCAGCAGCCAAGAACCCGGGCTAGCGGGAAATGAGCAGTTCTTC.

This clone was counted only a few times. This rearrangement joins TRBV5-8 to TRBJ1-2; unclear D gene. The CDR3 contains 14 residues. V was trimmed by 3 bases and J by 4 bases, leaving 13 bases between them. Germline CDR1 is SGHTS and CDR2 is YDEGEE. The chain's CDR3 is CASSSKGFIYGYTF. The CDR3 coding sequence is TGTGCCAGCAGCTCGAAAGGGTTTATCTATGGCTACACCTTC.